This T cell receptor (beta chain) was identified in a study of blood T cell repertoires in COVID-19. Study overall: Donors in the United States, Italy and Spain gave samples during acute or convalescent COVID-19. T cells, B-cell-depleted T cells, or PBMCs supplied cDNA or gDNA.

The CDR3 has 13 residues. V was shortened by 0 bases and J by 8 bases, with 10 bases between the two germline ends. Germline CDR1 SGDLS, CDR2 YYNGEE. In the study's own analysis: Reference gene primer amplification gave nucleated cell count estimates. Here immunoSEQ multiplex PCR was the method, and the copy in TCRdb shows in-frame clones only, minus some. The DNA gave D and trimming, while V, J and clone size come from that table. The sample yields more than 30,000 clones, roughly 90% seen once. The sequence was obtained from a man between 60 and 75 years old with active COVID-19. The chain couples TRBV9 to TRBJ2-3; TRBD2 might be the D (5 bases). The specimen was peripheral blood. CDR3 in DNA: TGTGCCAGCAGCGTAGTAATTGAGGGTACGCAGTATTTT. It yields the protein CASSVVIEGTQYF. Drawing the rest from reference TRBV9 and TRBJ2-3, the complete variable domain is DSGVTQTPKHLITATGQRVTLRCSPRSGDLSVYWYQQSLDQGLQFLIQYYNGEERAKGNILERFSAQQFPDLHSELNLSSLELGDSALYFCASSVVIEGTQYFGPGTRLTVL.